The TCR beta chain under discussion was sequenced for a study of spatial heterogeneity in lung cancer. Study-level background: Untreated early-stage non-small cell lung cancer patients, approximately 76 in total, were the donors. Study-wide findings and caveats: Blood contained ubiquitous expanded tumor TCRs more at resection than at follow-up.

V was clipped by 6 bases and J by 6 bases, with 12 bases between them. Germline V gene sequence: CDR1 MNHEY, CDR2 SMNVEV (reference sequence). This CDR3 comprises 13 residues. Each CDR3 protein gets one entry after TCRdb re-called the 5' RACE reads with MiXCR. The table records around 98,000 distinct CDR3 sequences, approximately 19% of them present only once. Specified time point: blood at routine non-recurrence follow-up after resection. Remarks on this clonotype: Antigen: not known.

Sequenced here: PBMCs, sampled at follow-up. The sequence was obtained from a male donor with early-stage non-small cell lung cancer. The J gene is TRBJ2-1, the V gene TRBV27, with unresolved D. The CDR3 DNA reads TGTGCCAGCAGCCCCGCCTATTCCAATGAGCAGTTCTTC. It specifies CASSPAYSNEQFF.